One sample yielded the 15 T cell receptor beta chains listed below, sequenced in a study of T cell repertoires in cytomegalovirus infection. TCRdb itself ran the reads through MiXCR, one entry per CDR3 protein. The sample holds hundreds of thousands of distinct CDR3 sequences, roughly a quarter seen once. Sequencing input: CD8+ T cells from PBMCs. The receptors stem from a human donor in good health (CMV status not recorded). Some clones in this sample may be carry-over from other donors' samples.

CDR3 nucleotide sequence: TGCAGTACACTAAAGACAGGGGGCAATGAGCAGTTCTTC. It codes for CSTLKTGGNEQFF. The chain uses TRBV20-1 and TRBJ2-1; 9 positions match TRBD1. The trim removed 8 bases at V and 6 bases at J, leaving 8 bases unmatched. The CDR3 totals 13 residues. The germline gives CDR1 DFQATT, CDR2 SNEGSKA (reference sequence).

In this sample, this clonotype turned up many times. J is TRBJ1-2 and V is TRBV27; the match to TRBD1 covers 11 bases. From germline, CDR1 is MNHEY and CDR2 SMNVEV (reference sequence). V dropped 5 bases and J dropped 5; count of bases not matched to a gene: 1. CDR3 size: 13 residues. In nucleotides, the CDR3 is TGTGCCAGCAGTGGACAGGGGGCATATGGCTACACCTTC. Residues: CASSGQGAYGYTF.

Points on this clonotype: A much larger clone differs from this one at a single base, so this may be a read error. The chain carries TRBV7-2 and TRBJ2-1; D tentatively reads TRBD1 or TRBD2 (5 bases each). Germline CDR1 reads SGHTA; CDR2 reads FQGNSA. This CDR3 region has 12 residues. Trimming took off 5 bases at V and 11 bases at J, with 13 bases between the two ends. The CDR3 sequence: CASSVGTSQQFF. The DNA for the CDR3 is TGTGCCAGCAGCGTAGGGACGTCGCAGCAGTTCTTC.

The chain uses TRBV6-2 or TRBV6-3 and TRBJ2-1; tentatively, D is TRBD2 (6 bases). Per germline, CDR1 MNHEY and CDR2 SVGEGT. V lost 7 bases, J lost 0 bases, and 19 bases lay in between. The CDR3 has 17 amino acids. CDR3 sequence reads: CASTSLIRGSSYNEQFF. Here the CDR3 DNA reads TGTGCCAGCACATCCCTCATCCGGGGGAGCTCCTACAATGAGCAGTTCTTC.

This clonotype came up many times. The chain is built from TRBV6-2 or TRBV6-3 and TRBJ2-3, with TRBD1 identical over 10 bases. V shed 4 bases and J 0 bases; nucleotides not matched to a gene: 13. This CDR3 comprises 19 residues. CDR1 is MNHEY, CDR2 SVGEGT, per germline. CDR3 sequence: CASSFGTGVTALSTDTQYF. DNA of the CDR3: TGTGCCAGCAGTTTCGGGACAGGGGTGACGGCATTGAGCACAGATACGCAGTATTTT.

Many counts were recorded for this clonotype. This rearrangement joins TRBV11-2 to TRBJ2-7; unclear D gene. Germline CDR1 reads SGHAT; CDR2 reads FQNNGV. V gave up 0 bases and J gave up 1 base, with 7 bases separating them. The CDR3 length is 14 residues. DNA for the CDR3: TGTGCCAGCAGCTTAGATACAGTGTCCTACGAGCAGTACGTC. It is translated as CASSLDTVSYEQYV.

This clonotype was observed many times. CDR3 residues: CASSRGGNQPQHF. CDR3 bases: TGTGCCAGCAGCAGGGGAGGCAATCAGCCCCAGCATTTT. V is TRBV12-3 or TRBV12-4 and J is TRBJ1-5, with D tentatively TRBD1 (6 bases). The CDR3 is 13 amino acids. Deletions cut 6 bases from V and 2 bases from J, with 8 bases between.

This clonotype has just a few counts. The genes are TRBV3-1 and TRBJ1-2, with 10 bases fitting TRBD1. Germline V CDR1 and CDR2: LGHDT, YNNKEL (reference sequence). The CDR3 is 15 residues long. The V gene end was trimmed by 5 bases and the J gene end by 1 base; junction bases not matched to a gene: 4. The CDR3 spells CASSGTGENNYGYTF. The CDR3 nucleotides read TGTGCCAGCAGCGGGACAGGGGAAAATAACTATGGCTACACCTTC.

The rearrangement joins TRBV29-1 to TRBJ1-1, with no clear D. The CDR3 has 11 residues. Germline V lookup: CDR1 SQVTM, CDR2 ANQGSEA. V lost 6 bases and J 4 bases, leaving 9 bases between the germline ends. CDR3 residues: CSVRDPTEAFF. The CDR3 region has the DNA TGCAGCGTGAGGGATCCCACTGAAGCTTTCTTT.

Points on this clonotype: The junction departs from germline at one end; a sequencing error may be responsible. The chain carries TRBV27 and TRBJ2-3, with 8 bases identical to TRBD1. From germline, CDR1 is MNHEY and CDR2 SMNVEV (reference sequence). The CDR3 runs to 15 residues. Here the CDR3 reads CANSQTGEYTDTQYF. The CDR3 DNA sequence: TGTGCCAACAGTCAGACAGGGGAATACACAGATACGCAGTATTTT.

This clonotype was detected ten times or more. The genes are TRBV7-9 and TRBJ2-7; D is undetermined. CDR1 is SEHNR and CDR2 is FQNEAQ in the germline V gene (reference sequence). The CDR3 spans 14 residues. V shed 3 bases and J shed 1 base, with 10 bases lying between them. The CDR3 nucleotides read TGTGCCAGCAGCTTCTTTGATAGGTCCTACGAGCAGTACTTC. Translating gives CASSFFDRSYEQYF. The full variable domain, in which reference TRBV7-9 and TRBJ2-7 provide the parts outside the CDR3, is DTGVSQNPRHKITKRGQNVTFRCDPISEHNRLYWYRQTLGQGPEFLTYFQNEAQLEKSRLLSDRFSAERPKGSFSTLEIQRTEQGDSAMYLCASSFFDRSYEQYFGPGTRLTVT.

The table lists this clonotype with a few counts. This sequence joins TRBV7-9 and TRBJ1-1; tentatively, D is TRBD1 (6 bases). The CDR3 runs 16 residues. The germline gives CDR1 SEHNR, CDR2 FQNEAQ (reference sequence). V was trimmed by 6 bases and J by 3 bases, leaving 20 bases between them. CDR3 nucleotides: TGTGCCAGCAGAAGACTCACAGGGTATGACGACACTGAAGCTTTCTTT. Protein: CASRRLTGYDDTEAFF.

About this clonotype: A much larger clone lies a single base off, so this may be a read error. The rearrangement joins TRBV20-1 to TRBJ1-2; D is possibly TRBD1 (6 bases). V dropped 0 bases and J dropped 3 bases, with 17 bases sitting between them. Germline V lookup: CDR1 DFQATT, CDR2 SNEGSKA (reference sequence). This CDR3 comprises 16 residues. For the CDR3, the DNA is TGCAGTGCTAGAGATACGGCCCTACAGGGCGACTATGGCTACACCTTC. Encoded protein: CSARDTALQGDYGYTF.

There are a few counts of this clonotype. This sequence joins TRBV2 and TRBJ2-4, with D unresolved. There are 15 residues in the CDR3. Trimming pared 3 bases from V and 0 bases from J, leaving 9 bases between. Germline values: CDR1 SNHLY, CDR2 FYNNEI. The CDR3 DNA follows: TGTGCCAGCAGTGAGACCTACTTAGCCAAAAACATTCAGTACTTC. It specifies CASSETYLAKNIQYF.

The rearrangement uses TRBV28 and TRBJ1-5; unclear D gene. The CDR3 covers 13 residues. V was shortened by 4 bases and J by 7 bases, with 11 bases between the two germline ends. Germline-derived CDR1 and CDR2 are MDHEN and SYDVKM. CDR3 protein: CASSSSPAQPQHF. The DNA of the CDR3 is TGTGCCAGCAGTTCTAGCCCTGCACAGCCCCAGCATTTT.